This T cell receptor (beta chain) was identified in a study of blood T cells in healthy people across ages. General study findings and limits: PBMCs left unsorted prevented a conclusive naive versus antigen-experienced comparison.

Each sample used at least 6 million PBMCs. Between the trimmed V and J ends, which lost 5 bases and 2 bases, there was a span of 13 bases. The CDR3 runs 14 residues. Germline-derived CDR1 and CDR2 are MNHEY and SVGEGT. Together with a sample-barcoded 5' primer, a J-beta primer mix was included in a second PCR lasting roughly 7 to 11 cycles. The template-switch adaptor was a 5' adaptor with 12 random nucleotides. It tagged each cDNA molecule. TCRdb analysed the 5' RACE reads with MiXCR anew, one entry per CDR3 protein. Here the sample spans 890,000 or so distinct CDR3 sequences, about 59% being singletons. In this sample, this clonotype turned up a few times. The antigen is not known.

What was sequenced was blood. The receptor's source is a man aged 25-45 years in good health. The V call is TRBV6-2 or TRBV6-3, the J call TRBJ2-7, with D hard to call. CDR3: CASSHLGRTYEQYF. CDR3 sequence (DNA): TGTGCCAGCAGTCACCTTGGAAGGACCTACGAGCAGTACTTC.